This TCR beta chain was sequenced during a study of shared clonotypes between healthy human individuals. This CDR3 has 11 amino acids. Germline V gene lookup returns CDR1 MDHEN and CDR2 SYDVKM. The V and J ends lost 2 bases and 11 bases respectively, with 8 bases between them. Generated by immunoSEQ multiplex PCR, the TCRdb table keeps only in-frame clones and is missing some. The sample gives about 1.1 million clones, approximately 78% of which show up once; 0.4% to 0.55% is in the top ten. The specimen was memory CD4+ T cells from PBMCs. The sample's subset: CD45RA-negative fraction. The origin of this receptor is a man aged 18-30 years in good health. Some clones in this sample may be carry-over from other donors' samples. The V gene is TRBV28, the J gene TRBJ2-3, with D perhaps assigned TRBD1 or TRBD2 (6 bases each). CDR3 sequence (DNA): TGTGCCAGCAGTTTAGGAGGGGGGCAGTATTTT. Translated, it gives CASSLGGGQYF.